The 3 T cell receptor beta chains below come from one sample, sequenced in a study of T cell responses to AZD1222 COVID-19 vaccine. Using immunoSEQ multiplex PCR, the repertoire was profiled, and TCRdb retains in-frame clones only, with some absent. The table shows more than 110,000 clones, with more than 85% occurring only once. The starting material was peripheral blood, obtained on day 0 of AZD1222 vaccination. These receptors all come from an adult in good health.

The genes are TRBV6-2 or TRBV6-3 and TRBJ1-2; 8 nucleotides line up with TRBD1. The ends lost 5 bases at V and 7 bases at J; junction bases unmatched: 6. Germline CDR1 and CDR2: MNHEY and SVGEGT. The CDR3 contains 13 residues. CDR3 sequence reads: CASSKGQGRGYTF. The CDR3 DNA is TGTGCCAGCAGTAAAGGACAGGGACGTGGCTACACCTTC.

The chain recombines TRBV12-5 with TRBJ1-1; no firm D call. Germline assignment: CDR1 LGHNT and CDR2 FRNRAP. The CDR3 contains 13 residues. The germline V and J ends were trimmed by 7 bases and 4 bases, with 13 bases remaining between them. The CDR3 bases are TGTGCTAGTGCCGTCCCTCGAGTCACTGAAGCTTTCTTT. It translates to CASAVPRVTEAFF.

Remarks on this clone: Other DNA sequences within the sample encode an identical CDR3. J is TRBJ2-5 and V is TRBV5-4; 7 positions agree with TRBD1. Germline loops: CDR1 SGHNT, CDR2 YYREEE (reference sequence). With V trimmed by 2 bases and J by 1 base, 2 bases remained unmatched. The CDR3 runs to 14 residues. The CDR3: CASSLRGPQETQYF. CDR3 DNA sequence: TGTGCCAGCAGCTTAAGGGGGCCCCAAGAGACCCAGTACTTC. Together with reference TRBV5-4 and TRBJ2-5, the CDR3 gives the full variable domain: ETGVTQSPTHLIKTRGQQVTLRCSSQSGHNTVSWYQQALGQGPQFIFQYYREEENGRGNFPPRFSGLQFPNYSSELNVNALELDDSALYLCASSLRGPQETQYFGPGTRLLVL.